The clone carrying this T cell receptor beta chain has only a few counts. What it recognizes is unknown. MiXCR, applied by TCRdb to the 5' RACE reads, yields one record per CDR3 protein. The sample contains under 200,000 distinct CDR3 sequences, 11% of which appear only once. The record originates from a study of T cells after yellow fever vaccination. Whole-study results and caveats: The study noted that FACS-sorted repertoires could contain abundant clonotypes contaminating from the bulk population.

The length of the CDR3 is 12 residues. Between the trimmed V and J ends, which lost 6 bases and 4 bases, there was a span of 10 bases. The germline CDR1 and CDR2 sequences are MNHEY and SVGEGT. The chain combines TRBV6-2 or TRBV6-3 with TRBJ2-7, with D tentatively TRBD1 (6 bases). The clonotype originates from a man aged 18 to 29 who received the YFV17D yellow fever vaccine. The sequencing here drew on CD8+ T cells sorted from PBMCs, taken 15 days after the yellow fever booster vaccination. The CDR3 region is CASSQQGYEQYF. DNA of the CDR3: TGTGCCAGCAGCCAACAGGGTTACGAGCAGTACTTC.